The TCR beta chain under discussion was sequenced for a study of T cell responses to AZD1222 COVID-19 vaccine. Notes on the study in general: Donor demographics were predominantly white British with a female majority; clonal diversity may be underestimated.

Comment on this clone: Antigen unknown.

Produced via immunoSEQ multiplex PCR; TCRdb's table is partial and in-frame only. The repertoire holds about 130,000 clones, with over 90% as singletons. Germline-derived CDR1 and CDR2 are LGHDT and YNNKEL (reference sequence). Trimming took off 4 bases at V and 6 bases at J, with 10 bases between the two ends. This CDR3 region has 13 residues. The V gene is TRBV3-1 (or the pseudogene TRBV3-2), the J gene TRBJ1-3; perhaps TRBD1 as D (6 bases). This TCR came from an adult in good health. This sample comprised peripheral blood, obtained on day 0 of AZD1222 vaccination. For the CDR3, the DNA is TGTGCCAGCAGCCCAGGACAGCTAAACACCATATATTTT. Amino acids: CASSPGQLNTIYF.